The 9 T cell receptor beta chains given below trace back to one sample, sequenced in a study of human CD8 memory T cell subsets. UMI-labeled 5' RACE produced the TCR beta libraries. TCRdb re-called the 5' RACE reads; every CDR3 protein appears as one record, without DNA. This table lists 10,000 to 12,000 distinct CDR3 sequences. Sequenced input: CD8+ T cells from PBMCs. Source of these receptors: a human donor in good health.

The chain recombines TRBV7-9 with TRBJ1-1; TCRdb's assignment of TRBD1 cannot be checked, as there is no DNA. Germline V gene lookup returns CDR1 SEHNR and CDR2 FQNEAQ (reference sequence). This CDR3 has 14 amino acids. CDR3 protein: CASSYGQGTTEAFF.

The J gene is TRBJ2-7, the V gene TRBV29-1; with no DNA, the TCRdb D assignment of TRBD1 cannot be verified. Germline values: CDR1 SQVTM, CDR2 ANQGSEA. This CDR3 region has 11 residues. This chain's CDR3 is CSVGDNYEQYF.

V usage is TRBV7-8 and J usage is TRBJ1-2; TCRdb calls TRBD1, which cannot be checked without DNA. CDR1 is SGHVS, CDR2 FQNEAQ, per germline. This CDR3 is 14 amino acids long. This CDR3 is CASSLDEGALGYTF.

The chain is built from TRBV5-4 and TRBJ2-7; no DNA is available, so the TRBD2 call from TCRdb remains unchecked. Germline V lookup: CDR1 SGHNT, CDR2 YYREEE (reference sequence). The CDR3 spans 14 residues. The CDR3 here is CASSLSGRIYEQYF.

The chain recombines TRBV7-9 with TRBJ2-1. This CDR3 has 13 residues. Germline V gives CDR1 SEHNR, CDR2 FQNEAQ (reference sequence). Here the CDR3 reads CASSRTDYNEQFF.

The chain carries TRBV28 and TRBJ2-3. Germline V CDR1 and CDR2: MDHEN, SYDVKM. The CDR3 extends over 14 amino acids. CDR3 loop: CASSFLSGTDTQYF.

The rearrangement joins TRBV15 to TRBJ2-1; TCRdb outputs TRBD1, but without DNA this stays unchecked. The CDR3 totals 15 residues. CDR1 is LNHNV and CDR2 is YYDKDF in the germline V gene (reference sequence). The CDR3 loop reads CATSATGLSYNEQFF.

V gene TRBV9 combines with J gene TRBJ2-1; the TCRdb D gene call, TRBD2, has no DNA to confirm it. Per germline, CDR1 SGDLS and CDR2 YYNGEE. The CDR3 contains 14 residues. The CDR3 protein is CASSVGGAYNEQFF.

This chain connects TRBV4-1 to TRBJ2-7; as DNA is missing, the TRBD1 call by TCRdb cannot be tested. Germline-derived CDR1 and CDR2 are MGHRA and YSYEKL. The CDR3 extends over 14 amino acids. The CDR3 sequence is CASRFRTGDYEQYF.